This T cell receptor (beta chain) was documented in a study of blood T cell repertoires in COVID-19 (dated by TCRdb to 2020 to 2021). In the study overall: Samples from collaborators originated in the United States, Italy and Spain and spanned both the acute and convalescent phases of COVID-19. The repertoires were released in a freely available public database meant as a resource for research on the immune response to SARS-CoV-2. Where HLA class I and class II types were available, the types were taken from metadata supplied by the sample provider, not from assay-based typing. Sample metadata almost always included a de-identified subject ID, COVID-19 status, age in years and sex. The prospective study material was composed of cDNA or gDNA derived from T cells, B-cell-depleted T cells, or PBMCs. Samples came from the ongoing ImmuneRACE study (first 160 participants) plus 1,254 subjects from 6 global collaborators. Deeply sampled blood TCRbeta repertoires from subjects exposed to, actively infected with, or recovered from COVID-19 were included in the dataset. Overall results and qualifications from the work: Clinical and demographic metadata were provided uncurated, with the amount varying by source and participant.

A word on this clone: Its target antigen remains unknown. No base-level quality is on record; no much larger clone is a single base apart.

Participants in the prospective study were enrolled through a virtual design, were aged about 18 to 100 years, and lived in fewer than 30 United States geographic areas. Cohort assignment in the prospective study relied on participant-reported clinical history from a screening survey and a study questionnaire. Recovered participants in ImmuneRACE Cohort 3 were defined as having two consecutive negative NP/OP PCR tests, clearance from a healthcare professional, or resolution of symptoms. In the prospective study, whole blood, serum and a nasopharyngeal or oropharyngeal swab were collected from each participant by mobile phlebotomists. Additional blood draws and questionnaires over an approximately 2-month period could optionally be provided by prospective study participants. Before DNA extraction, prospective study blood samples were shipped either frozen or at room temperature. The immunoSEQ Assay, a bias-controlled multiplex PCR, was used to amplify TCRbeta CDR3 regions from genomic DNA. From the authors' description of their analysis: The number of nucleated cells in each sample was estimated by amplification of reference gene primers within the assay. Sequence reads were collapsed and filtered to measure the absolute abundance of every unique TCRbeta CDR3 rearrangement. For each sample, productive Simpson clonality was calculated as the square root of Simpson's diversity index over productive rearrangements. This immuneACCESS table, as held by TCRdb, lists in-frame sequences with V and J called but not all clones. Of the missing ones, under half trace to an unresolved V gene in checked studies; the others have no known cause. D and trimming come from the DNA, and the V and J calls and clone size come from that table. The sample table lists roughly 500,000 clones, approximately 86% of them with a count of one. The ten largest clonotypes hold around 7.9% of the sample.

Trimming removed 0 bases from V and 9 bases from J, leaving 17 bases between the germline ends. As encoded in the germline V gene (reference sequence), CDR1 is LGHDT while CDR2 is YNNKEL. CDR3 length: 15 amino acids, cysteine to phenylalanine. Only the CDR3 portion is preserved as DNA: 45 bases, with reading frame beginning at the first base. The chain is assembled from TRBV3-1 (or the pseudogene TRBV3-2) and TRBJ1-1, with TRBD1 as a weak D call on 5 bases. The clonotype comes from a woman aged 55 to 70 who had recovered from COVID-19. Sequencing was performed on PBMCs or T cells enriched from blood (not recorded which). The DNA sequence follows: TGTGCCAGCAGCCAAGACGGGCAGGGAAAAGGAAAAGCTTTCTTT. Translated, this is CASSQDGQGKGKAFF.